The clone carrying this T cell receptor beta chain came up once. Researchers took RNA transcripts and amplified the TCR beta CDR3 regions from them. The HTBI primer set drove a first-round RT-PCR of the TCR CDR3. TCRdb called the multiplex PCR reads again in MiXCR, with one record for every CDR3 protein. The table includes a few hundred thousand distinct CDR3 sequences, about 22% detected once. J was trimmed by 3 bases and V by 0 bases; bases with no gene match: 11. Germline lookup yields CDR1 GTSNPN and CDR2 SVGIG (reference sequence). The CDR3 contains 16 residues. The source of the sample is a study of T cells in Graves' hyperthyroidism and ophthalmopathy.

The clonotype originates from a woman in her 70s with Graves' ophthalmopathy. The sequencing input was blood. The chain is built from TRBV30 and TRBJ2-7, with 7 nucleotides matching TRBD1. This CDR3 reads CAWSVMGSTGVYEQYF. The CDR3 DNA is TGTGCCTGGAGTGTCATGGGGTCAACAGGGGTCTACGAGCAGTACTTC.